This TCR beta chain was sequenced during a study of shared clonotypes between healthy human individuals. Overall study context: Per-donor plates numbered three CD4 naive, three CD4 memory, two CD8 naive and one CD8 memory. Regarding the study as a whole: Memory subsets generally showed smaller estimated richness than naive subsets did.

Each sample came from a Caucasian adult donor living in Nashville, Tennessee. Using immunoSEQ multiplex PCR, the repertoire was profiled, and TCRdb retains in-frame clones only, with some absent. The sample includes about 1 million clones, approximately 70% of them seen just once. In regard to this clone: What it binds is unknown.

V was trimmed by 6 bases and J by 4 bases, leaving 18 bases between them. CDR1 and CDR2 (germline): SQVTM, ANQGSEA. The CDR3 has 14 amino acids. The receptor comes from a man younger than 35 in good health. This sequence joins TRBV29-1 and TRBJ2-5; the D gene could be TRBD1 or TRBD2 (5 bases each). Material for sequencing was memory CD4+ T cells sorted from blood. Stated subset: CD45RA-negative fraction. DNA of the CDR3: TGCAGCGTGGGGCCCTGGGACCACAGAGAGACCCAGTACTTC. This sequence encodes CSVGPWDHRETQYF.